This TCR beta chain was recorded in a study of T cells in pancreatic ductal adenocarcinoma. The V gene's germline CDR1 is SNHLY and CDR2 FYNNEI. The ends lost 6 bases at V and 5 bases at J; junction bases unmatched: 3. The CDR3 length is 13 residues. Measured with immunoSEQ multiplex PCR; TCRdb has only the in-frame clones, and not every one. The data show over 100,000 clones, about 95% seen once. The selected patients with pancreatic ductal adenocarcinoma had surgery but no neoadjuvant therapy. The chain combines TRBV2 with TRBJ1-4; 7 bases agree with TRBD1. Sample: PBMCs. The origin of this receptor is a human donor with pancreatic ductal adenocarcinoma. CDR3: CASSQGENEKLFF. Here the CDR3 DNA reads TGTGCCAGCAGCCAGGGGGAAAATGAAAAACTGTTTTTT.